These 5 T cell receptor beta chains share one sample of origin, sequenced in a study of T cells after yellow fever vaccination. TCRdb redid the calling of the 5' RACE reads with MiXCR, one entry per CDR3 protein. This table holds roughly 320,000 distinct CDR3 sequences, roughly 10% found once. Here the sequenced sample was CD4+ T cells sorted from PBMCs, taken 45 days after the yellow fever booster vaccination. The receptors here all came from a man between 18 and 29 years old who received the YFV17D yellow fever vaccine.

The table lists this clonotype with a few counts. This chain links TRBV7-9 with TRBJ1-2, with D hard to call. CDR1 and CDR2 (germline): SEHNR, FQNEAQ (reference sequence). This CDR3 spans 13 amino acids. Trimming shortened V by 4 bases and J by 8 bases, and 14 bases separated the two germline ends. The CDR3 loop is CASSSGPDFGYTF. DNA for the CDR3: TGTGCCAGCAGCTCGGGCCCAGATTTCGGCTACACCTTC.

This clonotype was counted between two and nine times. The chain is built from TRBV5-1 and TRBJ2-2; D remains unclear. CDR1 SGHRS and CDR2 YFSETQ come from the germline V gene. The CDR3 is 14 amino acids. The V end was cut by 4 bases, the J end by 0 bases, with 7 bases between. The CDR3 region has the DNA TGCGCCAGCAGCCCACTTGCGAACACCGGGGAGCTGTTTTTT. Encoded protein: CASSPLANTGELFF.

This clonotype was seen only a few times. The rearrangement uses TRBV7-9 and TRBJ1-4, with 10 bases that match TRBD1. The CDR3 has 16 amino acids. With 6 bases clipped from V and 3 bases from J, the junction kept 7 bases outside the gene matches. Looked up from germline, CDR1 is SEHNR and CDR2 is FQNEAQ (reference sequence). The DNA of the CDR3 is TGTGCCAGCAGATCCGGGACAGGGGCTGCTAATGAAAAACTGTTTTTT. Translated: CASRSGTGAANEKLFF.

This clonotype was observed many times. The chain links TRBV5-1 to TRBJ2-3, with D maybe TRBD2 (6 bases). The CDR3 consists of 14 residues. V lost 6 bases and J 0 bases, leaving 11 bases between the germline ends. Germline V gene sequence: CDR1 SGHRS, CDR2 YFSETQ. CDR3 nucleotides: TGCGCCAGCACCGGAGGGACTAGCACAGATACGCAGTATTTT. It translates to CASTGGTSTDTQYF.

The rearrangement joins TRBV3-1 to TRBJ2-7; maybe TRBD2 (6 bases). The CDR3 is made up of 14 amino acids. The germline V and J ends were trimmed by 1 base and 6 bases, with 13 bases remaining between them. Germline V gene data show CDR1 as LGHDT and CDR2 as YNNKEL (reference sequence). The CDR3 here is CASSQAGGQGEQYF. CDR3 bases: TGTGCCAGCAGCCAAGCCGGGGGTCAGGGCGAGCAGTACTTC.